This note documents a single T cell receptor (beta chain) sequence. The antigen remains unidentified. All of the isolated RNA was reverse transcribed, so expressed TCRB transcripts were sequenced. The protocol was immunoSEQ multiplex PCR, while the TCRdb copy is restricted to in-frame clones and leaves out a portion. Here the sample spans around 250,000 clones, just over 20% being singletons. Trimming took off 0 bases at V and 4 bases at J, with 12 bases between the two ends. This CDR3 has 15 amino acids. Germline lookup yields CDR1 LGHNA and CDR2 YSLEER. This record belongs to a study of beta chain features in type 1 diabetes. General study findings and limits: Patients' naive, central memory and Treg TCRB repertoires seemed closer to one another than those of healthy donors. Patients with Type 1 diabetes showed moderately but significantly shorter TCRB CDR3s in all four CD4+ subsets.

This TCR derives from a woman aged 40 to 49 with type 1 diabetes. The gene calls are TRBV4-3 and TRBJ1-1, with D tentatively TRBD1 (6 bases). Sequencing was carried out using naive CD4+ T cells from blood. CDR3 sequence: CASSQEARGGTEAFF. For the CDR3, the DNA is TGCGCCAGCAGCCAAGAGGCAAGGGGGGGCACTGAAGCTTTCTTT.